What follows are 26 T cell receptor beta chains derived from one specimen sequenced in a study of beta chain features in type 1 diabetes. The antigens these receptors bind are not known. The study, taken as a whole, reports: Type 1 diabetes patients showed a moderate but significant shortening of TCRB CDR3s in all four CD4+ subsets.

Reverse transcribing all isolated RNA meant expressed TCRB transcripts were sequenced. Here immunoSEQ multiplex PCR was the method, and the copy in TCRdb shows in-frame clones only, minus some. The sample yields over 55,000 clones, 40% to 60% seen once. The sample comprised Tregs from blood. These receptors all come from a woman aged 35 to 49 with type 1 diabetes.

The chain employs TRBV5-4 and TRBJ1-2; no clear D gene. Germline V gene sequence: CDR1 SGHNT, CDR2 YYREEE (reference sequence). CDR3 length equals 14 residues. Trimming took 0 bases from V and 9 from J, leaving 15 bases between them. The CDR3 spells CASSLVFSSSRYTF. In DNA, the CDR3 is TGTGCCAGCAGCTTGGTGTTCAGTTCGTCTCGCTACACCTTC.

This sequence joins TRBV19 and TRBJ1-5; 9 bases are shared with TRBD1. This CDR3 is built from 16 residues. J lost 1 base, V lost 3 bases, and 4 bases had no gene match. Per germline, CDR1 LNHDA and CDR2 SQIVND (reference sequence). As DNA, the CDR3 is TGTGCCAGTAGTATGGGGACAGGGACAAGCAATCAGCCCCAGCATTTT. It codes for CASSMGTGTSNQPQHF.

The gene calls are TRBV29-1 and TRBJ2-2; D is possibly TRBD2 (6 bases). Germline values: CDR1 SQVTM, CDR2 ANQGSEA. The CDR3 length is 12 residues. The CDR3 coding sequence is TGCAGTGGAGGGAGGAACACCGGGGAGCTGTTTTTT. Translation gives CSGGRNTGELFF.

The CDR3, as DNA: TGCGCCAGCAGCTTAGACAGCGTTTGGGGGGATGAGCAGTTCTTC. Its translation is CASSLDSVWGDEQFF. The rearrangement joins TRBV5-1 to TRBJ2-1, with D possibly being TRBD2 (6 bases). The germline V gene has CDR1 SGHRS and CDR2 YFSETQ. This CDR3 has 15 amino acids. Trimming took 2 bases from V and 8 from J, leaving 17 bases between them.

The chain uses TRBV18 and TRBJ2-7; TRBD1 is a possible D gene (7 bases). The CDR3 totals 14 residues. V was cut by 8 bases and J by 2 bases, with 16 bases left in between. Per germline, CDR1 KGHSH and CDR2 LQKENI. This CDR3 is CASKSQGGTYEQYF. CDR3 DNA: TGTGCCAGCAAAAGTCAGGGGGGCACCTACGAGCAGTACTTC.

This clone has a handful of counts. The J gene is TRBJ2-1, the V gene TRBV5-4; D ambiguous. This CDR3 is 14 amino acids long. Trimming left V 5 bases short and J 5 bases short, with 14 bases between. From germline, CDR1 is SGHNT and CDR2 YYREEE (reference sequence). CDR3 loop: CASRSRVSHNEQFF. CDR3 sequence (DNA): TGTGCCAGCAGATCGCGCGTGAGTCACAATGAGCAGTTCTTC. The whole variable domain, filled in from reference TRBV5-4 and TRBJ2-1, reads ETGVTQSPTHLIKTRGQQVTLRCSSQSGHNTVSWYQQALGQGPQFIFQYYREEENGRGNFPPRFSGLQFPNYSSELNVNALELDDSALYLCASRSRVSHNEQFFGPGTRLTVL.

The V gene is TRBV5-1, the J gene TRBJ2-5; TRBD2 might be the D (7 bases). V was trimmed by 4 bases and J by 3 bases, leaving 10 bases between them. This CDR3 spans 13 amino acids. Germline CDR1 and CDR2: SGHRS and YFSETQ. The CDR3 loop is CASSEGGEETQYF. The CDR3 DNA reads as TGCGCCAGCAGCGAGGGGGGGGAAGAGACCCAGTACTTC.

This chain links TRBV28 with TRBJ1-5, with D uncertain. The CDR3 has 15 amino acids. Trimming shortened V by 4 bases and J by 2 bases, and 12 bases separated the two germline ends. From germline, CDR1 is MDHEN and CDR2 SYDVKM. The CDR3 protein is CASSSTSLGNQPQHF. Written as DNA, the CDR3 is TGTGCCAGCAGTTCCACTTCCTTGGGCAATCAGCCCCAGCATTTT. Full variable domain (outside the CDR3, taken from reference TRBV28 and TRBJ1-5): DVKVTQSSRYLVKRTGEKVFLECVQDMDHENMFWYRQDPGLGLRLIYFSYDVKMKEKGDIPEGYSVSREKKERFSLILESASTNQTSMYLCASSSTSLGNQPQHFGDGTRLSIL.

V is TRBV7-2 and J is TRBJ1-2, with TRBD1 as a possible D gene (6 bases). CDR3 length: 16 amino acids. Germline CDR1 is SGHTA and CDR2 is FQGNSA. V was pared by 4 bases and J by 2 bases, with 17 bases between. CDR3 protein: CASSSPDRRPNYGYTF. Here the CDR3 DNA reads TGTGCCAGCAGCTCGCCTGACAGGCGTCCAAACTATGGCTACACCTTC.

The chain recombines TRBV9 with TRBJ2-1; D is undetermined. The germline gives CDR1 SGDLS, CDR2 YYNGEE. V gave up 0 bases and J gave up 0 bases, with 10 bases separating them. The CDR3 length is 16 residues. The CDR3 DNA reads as TGTGCCAGCAGCGTAGACCCCCGGAGCTCCTACAATGAGCAGTTCTTC. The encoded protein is CASSVDPRSSYNEQFF.

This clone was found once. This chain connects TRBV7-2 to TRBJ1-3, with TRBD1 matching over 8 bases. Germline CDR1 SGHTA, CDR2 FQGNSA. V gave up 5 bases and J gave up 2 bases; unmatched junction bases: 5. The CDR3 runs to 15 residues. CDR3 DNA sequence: TGTGCCAGCAGCGGACAGGGTGTAACTGGAAACACCATATATTTT. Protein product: CASSGQGVTGNTIYF.

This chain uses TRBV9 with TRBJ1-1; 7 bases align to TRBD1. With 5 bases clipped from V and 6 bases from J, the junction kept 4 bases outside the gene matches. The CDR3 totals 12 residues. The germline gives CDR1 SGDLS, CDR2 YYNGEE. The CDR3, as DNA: TGTGCCAGCAGGTCCGACAGGGCTGAAGCTTTCTTT. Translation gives CASRSDRAEAFF. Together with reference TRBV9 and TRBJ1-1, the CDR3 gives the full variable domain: DSGVTQTPKHLITATGQRVTLRCSPRSGDLSVYWYQQSLDQGLQFLIQYYNGEERAKGNILERFSAQQFPDLHSELNLSSLELGDSALYFCASRSDRAEAFFGQGTRLTVV.

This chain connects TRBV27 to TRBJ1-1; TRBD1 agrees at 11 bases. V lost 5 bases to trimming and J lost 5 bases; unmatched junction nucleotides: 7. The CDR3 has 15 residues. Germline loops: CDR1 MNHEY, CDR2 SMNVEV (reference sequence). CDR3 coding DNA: TGTGCCAGCAGTCAAGGACAGGGGGCTGTTACTGAAGCTTTCTTT. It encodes CASSQGQGAVTEAFF.

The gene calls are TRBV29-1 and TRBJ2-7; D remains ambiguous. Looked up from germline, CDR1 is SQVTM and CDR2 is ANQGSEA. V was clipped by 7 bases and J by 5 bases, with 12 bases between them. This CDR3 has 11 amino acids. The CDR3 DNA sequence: TGCAGCGCTGCTACCCAGGACGAGCAGTACTTC. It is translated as CSAATQDEQYF.

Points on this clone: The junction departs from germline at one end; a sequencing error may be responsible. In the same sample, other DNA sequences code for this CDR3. In DNA form, the CDR3 reads TGTGCCTGCCTCGGAGGGATCACTGAAGCCTTCTTT. Encoded protein: CACLGGITEAFF. This chain uses TRBV30 with TRBJ1-1; no clear D. Per germline, CDR1 GTSNPN and CDR2 SVGIG (reference sequence). The CDR3 has 12 amino acids.

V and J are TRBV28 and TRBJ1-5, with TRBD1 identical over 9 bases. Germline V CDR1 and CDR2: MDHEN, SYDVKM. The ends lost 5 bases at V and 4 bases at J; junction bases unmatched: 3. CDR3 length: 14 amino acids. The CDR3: CASSVQGANQPQHF. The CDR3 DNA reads TGTGCCAGCAGTGTACAGGGGGCTAATCAGCCCCAGCATTTT.

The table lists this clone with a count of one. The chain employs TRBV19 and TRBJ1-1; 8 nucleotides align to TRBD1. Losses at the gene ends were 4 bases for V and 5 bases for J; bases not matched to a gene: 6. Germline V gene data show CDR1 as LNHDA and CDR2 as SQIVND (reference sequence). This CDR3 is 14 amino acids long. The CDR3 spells CASSTGDRGTEAFF. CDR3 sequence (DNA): TGTGCCAGTAGTACAGGTGACAGGGGTACTGAAGCTTTCTTT. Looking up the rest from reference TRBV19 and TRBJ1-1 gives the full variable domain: DGGITQSPKYLFRKEGQNVTLSCEQNLNHDAMYWYRQDPGQGLRLIYYSQIVNDFQKGDIAEGYSVSREKKESFPLTVTSAQKNPTAFYLCASSTGDRGTEAFFGQGTRLTVV.

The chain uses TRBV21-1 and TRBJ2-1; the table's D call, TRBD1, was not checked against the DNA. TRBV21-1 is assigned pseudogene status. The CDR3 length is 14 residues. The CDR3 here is CASSGHSTYNEQFF. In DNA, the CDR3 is TGTGCCAGCAGCGGACATTCAACCTACAATGAGCAGTTCTTC.

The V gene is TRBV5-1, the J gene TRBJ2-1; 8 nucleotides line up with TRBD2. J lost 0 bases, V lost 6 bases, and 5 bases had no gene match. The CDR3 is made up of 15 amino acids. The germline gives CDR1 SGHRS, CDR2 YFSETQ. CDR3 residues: CASTLAVSSYNEQFF. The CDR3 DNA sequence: TGCGCCAGCACACTAGCGGTTAGCTCCTACAATGAGCAGTTCTTC.

The CDR3 DNA is TGTGCCTGGAGCGACTCTCAGGGATTGGGCTCCTACAATGAGCAGTTCTTC. It is translated as CAWSDSQGLGSYNEQFF. V is TRBV30 and J is TRBJ2-1; the D gene is possibly TRBD1 (5 bases). Trimming cost V 3 bases and J 0 bases, with 18 bases left between them. CDR1 GTSNPN and CDR2 SVGIG come from the germline V gene (reference sequence). There are 17 residues in the CDR3.

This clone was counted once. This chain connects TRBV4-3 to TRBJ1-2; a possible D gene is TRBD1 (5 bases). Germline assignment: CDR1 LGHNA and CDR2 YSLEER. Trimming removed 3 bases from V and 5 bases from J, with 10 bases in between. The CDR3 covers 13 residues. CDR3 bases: TGCGCCAGCAGCCACTTAGACAGTTATGGCTACACCTTC. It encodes CASSHLDSYGYTF.

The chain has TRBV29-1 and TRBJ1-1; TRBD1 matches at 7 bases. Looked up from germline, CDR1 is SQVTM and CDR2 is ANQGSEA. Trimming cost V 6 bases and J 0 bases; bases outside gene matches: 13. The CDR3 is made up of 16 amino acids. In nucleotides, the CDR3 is TGCAGCGTCAGGGACAGAAGTTCGTTCATGAACACTGAAGCTTTCTTT. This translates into CSVRDRSSFMNTEAFF.

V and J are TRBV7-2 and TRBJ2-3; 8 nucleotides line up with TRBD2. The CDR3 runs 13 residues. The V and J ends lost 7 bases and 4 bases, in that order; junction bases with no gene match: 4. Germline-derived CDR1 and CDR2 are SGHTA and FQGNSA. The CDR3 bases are TGTGCCAGCACGGGGGGGGGCCCAGATACGCAGTATTTT. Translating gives CASTGGGPDTQYF.

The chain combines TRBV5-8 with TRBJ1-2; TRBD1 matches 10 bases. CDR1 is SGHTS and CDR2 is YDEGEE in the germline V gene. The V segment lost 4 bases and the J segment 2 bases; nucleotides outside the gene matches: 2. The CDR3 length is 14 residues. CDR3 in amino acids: CASSRGQGNYGYTF. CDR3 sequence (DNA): TGTGCCAGCAGCCGGGGACAGGGGAACTATGGCTACACCTTC.

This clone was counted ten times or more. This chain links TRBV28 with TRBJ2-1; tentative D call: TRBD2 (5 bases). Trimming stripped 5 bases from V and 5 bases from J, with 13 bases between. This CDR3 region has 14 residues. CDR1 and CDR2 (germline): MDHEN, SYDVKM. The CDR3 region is CASSGLDVNNEQFF. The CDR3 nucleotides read TGTGCCAGCAGTGGACTCGACGTGAACAATGAGCAGTTCTTC.

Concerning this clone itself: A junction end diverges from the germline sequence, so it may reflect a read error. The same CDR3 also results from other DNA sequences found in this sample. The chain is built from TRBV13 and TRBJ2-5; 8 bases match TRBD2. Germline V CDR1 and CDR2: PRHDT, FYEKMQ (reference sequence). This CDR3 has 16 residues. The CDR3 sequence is CASSPLFGGGQETQYF. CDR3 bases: TGTGCCAGCAGCCCGTTGTTCGGGGGGGGTCAAGAAACCCAGTACTTC.